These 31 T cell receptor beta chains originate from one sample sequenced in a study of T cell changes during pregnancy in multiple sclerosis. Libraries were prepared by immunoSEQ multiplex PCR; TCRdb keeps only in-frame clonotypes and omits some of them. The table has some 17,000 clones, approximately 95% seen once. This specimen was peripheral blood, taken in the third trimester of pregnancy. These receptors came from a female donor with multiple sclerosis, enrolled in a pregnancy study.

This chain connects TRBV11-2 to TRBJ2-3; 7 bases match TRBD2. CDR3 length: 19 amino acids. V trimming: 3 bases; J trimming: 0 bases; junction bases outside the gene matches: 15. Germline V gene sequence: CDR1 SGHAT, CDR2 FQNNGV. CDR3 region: CASSFSRWGSGASTDTQYF. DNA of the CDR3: TGTGCCAGCAGCTTCTCTCGGTGGGGGAGCGGGGCAAGCACAGATACGCAGTATTTT. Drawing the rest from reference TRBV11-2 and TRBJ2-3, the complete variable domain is EAGVAQSPRYKIIEKRQSVAFWCNPISGHATLYWYQQILGQGPKLLIQFQNNGVVDDSQLPKDRFSAERLKGVDSTLKIQPAKLEDSAVYLCASSFSRWGSGASTDTQYFGPGTRLTVL.

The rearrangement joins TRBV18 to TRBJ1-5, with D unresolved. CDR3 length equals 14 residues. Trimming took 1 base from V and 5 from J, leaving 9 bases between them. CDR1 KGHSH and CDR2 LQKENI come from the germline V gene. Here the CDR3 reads CASSPQMRDQPQHF. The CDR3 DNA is TGTGCCAGCTCACCACAAATGCGTGATCAGCCCCAGCATTTT.

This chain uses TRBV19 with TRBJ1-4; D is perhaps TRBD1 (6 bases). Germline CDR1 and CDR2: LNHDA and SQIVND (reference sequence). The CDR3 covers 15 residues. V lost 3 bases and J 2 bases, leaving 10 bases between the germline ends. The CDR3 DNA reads TGTGCCAGTAGTATCGGGACATCGACTAATGAAAAACTGTTTTTT. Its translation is CASSIGTSTNEKLFF.

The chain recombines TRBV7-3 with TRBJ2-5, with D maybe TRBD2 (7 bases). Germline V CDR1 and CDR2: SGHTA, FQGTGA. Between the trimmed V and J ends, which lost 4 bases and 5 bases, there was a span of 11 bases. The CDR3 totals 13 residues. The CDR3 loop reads CASSSRGAETQYF. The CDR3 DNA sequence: TGTGCCAGCAGCTCACGGGGGGCGGAGACCCAGTACTTC.

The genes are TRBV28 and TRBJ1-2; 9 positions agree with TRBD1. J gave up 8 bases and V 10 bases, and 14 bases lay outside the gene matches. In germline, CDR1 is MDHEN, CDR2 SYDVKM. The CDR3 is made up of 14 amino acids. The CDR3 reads CATSLLDRGKGYTF. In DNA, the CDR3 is TGTGCCACCAGCCTACTGGACAGGGGAAAGGGCTACACCTTC.

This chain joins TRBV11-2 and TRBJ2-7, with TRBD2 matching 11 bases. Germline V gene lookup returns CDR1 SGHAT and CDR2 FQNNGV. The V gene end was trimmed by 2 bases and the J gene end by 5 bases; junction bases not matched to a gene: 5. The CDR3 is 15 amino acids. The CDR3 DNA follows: TGTGCCAGCAGCTTAAATAGCGGGAGGGCCAACGAGCAGTACTTC. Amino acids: CASSLNSGRANEQYF.

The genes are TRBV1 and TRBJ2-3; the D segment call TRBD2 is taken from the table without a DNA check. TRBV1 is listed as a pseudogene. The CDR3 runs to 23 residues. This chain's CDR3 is CTSSQPRDQQREWAPKETDTQYF. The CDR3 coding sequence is TGCACCAGCAGCCAGCCCCGGGACCAACAGCGGGAGTGGGCCCCTAAAGAGACAGATACGCAGTATTTT.

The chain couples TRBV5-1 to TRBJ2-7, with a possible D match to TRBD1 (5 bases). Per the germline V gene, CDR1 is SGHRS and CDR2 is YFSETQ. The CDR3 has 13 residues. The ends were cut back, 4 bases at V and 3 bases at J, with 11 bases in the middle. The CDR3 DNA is TGCGCCAGCAGCCCCTCAGGGTTCTACGAGCAGTACTTC. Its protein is CASSPSGFYEQYF.

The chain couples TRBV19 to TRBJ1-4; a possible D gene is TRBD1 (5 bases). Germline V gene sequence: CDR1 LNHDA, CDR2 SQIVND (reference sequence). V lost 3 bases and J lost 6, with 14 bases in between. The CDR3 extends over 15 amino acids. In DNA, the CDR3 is TGTGCCAGTAGTATTCAAGACAGTACCTATGAAAAACTGTTTTTT. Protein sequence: CASSIQDSTYEKLFF.

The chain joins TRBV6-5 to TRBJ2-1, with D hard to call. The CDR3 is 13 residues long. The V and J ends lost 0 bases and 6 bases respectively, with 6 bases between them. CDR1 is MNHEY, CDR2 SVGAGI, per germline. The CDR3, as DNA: TGTGCCAGCAGTTACTCTTCCGGCAATGAGCAGTTCTTC. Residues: CASSYSSGNEQFF.

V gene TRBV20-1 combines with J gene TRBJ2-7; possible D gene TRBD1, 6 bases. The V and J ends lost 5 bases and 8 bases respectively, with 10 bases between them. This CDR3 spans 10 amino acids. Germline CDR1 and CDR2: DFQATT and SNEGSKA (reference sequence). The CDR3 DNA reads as TGCAGTGCTCACAGGGACAAGCAGTACTTC. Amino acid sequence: CSAHRDKQYF.

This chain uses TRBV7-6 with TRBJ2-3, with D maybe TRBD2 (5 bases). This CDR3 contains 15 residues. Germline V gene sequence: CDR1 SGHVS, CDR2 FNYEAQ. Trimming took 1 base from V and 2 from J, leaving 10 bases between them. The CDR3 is CASSLVASYTDTQYF. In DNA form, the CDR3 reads TGTGCCAGCAGCTTAGTGGCTAGCTACACAGATACGCAGTATTTT.

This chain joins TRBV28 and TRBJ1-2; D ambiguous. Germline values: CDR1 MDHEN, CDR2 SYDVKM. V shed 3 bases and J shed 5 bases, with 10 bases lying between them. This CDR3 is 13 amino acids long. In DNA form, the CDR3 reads TGTGCCAGCAGTTTTGACAACGGTTATGGCTACACCTTC. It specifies CASSFDNGYGYTF.

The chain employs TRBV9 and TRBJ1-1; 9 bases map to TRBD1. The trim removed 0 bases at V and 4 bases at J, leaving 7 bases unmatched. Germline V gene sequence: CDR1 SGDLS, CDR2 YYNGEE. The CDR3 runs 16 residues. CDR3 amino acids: CASSVDYRGLFTEAFF. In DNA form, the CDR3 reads TGTGCCAGCAGCGTAGATTACAGGGGGCTTTTCACTGAAGCTTTCTTT.

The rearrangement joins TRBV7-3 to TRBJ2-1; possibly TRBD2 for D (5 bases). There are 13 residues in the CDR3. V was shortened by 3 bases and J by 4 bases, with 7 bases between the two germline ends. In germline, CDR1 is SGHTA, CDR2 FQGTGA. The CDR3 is CASSLGAYNEQFF. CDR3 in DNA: TGTGCCAGCAGCTTGGGAGCTTACAATGAGCAGTTCTTC.

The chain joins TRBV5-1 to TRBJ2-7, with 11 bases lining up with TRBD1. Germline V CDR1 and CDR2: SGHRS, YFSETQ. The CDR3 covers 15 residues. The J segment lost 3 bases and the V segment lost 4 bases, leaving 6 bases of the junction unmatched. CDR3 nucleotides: TGCGCCAGCAGCCCGGGACAGGGGGAATTCTACGAGCAGTACTTC. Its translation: CASSPGQGEFYEQYF.

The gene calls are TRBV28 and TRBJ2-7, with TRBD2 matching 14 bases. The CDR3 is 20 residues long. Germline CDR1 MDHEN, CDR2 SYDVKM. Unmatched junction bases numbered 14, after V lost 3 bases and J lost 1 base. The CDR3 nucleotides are TGTGCCAGCAGTTTTTCGTGGGGGGGACTAGCGGGAGTGGGATCCTACGAGCAGTACTTC. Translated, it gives CASSFSWGGLAGVGSYEQYF.

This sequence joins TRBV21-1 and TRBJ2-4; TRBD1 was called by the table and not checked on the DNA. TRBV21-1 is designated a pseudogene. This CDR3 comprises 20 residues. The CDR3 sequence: CASSKVGDRGVQLAKNIQYF. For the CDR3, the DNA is TGTGCCAGCAGCAAAGTTGGCGACAGGGGGGTTCAGCTAGCCAAAAACATTCAGTACTTC.

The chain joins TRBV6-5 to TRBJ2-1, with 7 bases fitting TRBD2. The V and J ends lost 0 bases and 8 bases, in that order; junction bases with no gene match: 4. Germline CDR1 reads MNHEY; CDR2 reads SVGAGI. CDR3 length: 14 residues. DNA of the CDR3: TGTGCCAGCAGTTACTCGGGGAGGGCCCATGAGCAGTTCTTC. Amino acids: CASSYSGRAHEQFF.

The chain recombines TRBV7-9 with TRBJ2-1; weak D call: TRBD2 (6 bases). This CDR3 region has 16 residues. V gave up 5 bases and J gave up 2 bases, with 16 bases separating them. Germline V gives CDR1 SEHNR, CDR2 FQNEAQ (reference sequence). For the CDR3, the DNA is TGTGCCAGCAGCACCTCCTCGGGGGAGGCCTACAATGAGCAGTTCTTC. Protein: CASSTSSGEAYNEQFF. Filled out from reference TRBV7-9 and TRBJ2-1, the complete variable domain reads DTGVSQNPRHKITKRGQNVTFRCDPISEHNRLYWYRQTLGQGPEFLTYFQNEAQLEKSRLLSDRFSAERPKGSFSTLEIQRTEQGDSAMYLCASSTSSGEAYNEQFFGPGTRLTVL.

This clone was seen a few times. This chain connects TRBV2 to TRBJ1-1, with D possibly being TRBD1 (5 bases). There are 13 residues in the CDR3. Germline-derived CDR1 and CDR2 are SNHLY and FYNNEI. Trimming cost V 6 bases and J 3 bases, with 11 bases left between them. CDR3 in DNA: TGTGCCAGCAGCTGGGGAGGGGACACTGAAGCTTTCTTT. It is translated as CASSWGGDTEAFF.

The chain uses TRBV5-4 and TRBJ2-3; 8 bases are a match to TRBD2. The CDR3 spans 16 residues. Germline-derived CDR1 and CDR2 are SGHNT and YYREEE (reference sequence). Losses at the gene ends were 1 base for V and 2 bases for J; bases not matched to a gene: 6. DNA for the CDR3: TGTGCCAGCAGCTTGAGTAGCGGGAAACCCACAGATACGCAGTATTTT. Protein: CASSLSSGKPTDTQYF.

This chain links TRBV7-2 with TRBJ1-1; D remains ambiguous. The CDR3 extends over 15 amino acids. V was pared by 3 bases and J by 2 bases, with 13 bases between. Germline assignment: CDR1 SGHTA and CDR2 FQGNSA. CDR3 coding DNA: TGTGCCAGCAGCTTTGGGCAGGCGCTCAACACTGAAGCTTTCTTT. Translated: CASSFGQALNTEAFF. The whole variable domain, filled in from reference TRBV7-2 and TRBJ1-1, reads GAGVSQSPSNKVTEKGKDVELRCDPISGHTALYWYRQSLGQGLEFLIYFQGNSAPDKSGLPSDRFSAERTGGSVSTLTIQRTQQEDSAVYLCASSFGQALNTEAFFGQGTRLTVV.

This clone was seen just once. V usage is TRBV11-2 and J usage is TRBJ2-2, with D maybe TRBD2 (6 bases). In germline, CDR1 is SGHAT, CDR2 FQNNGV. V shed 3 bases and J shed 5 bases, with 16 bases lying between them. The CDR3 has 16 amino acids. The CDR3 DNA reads TGTGCCAGCAGCTTTGATAACGGGAGAGGAACCGGGGAGCTGTTTTTT. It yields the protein CASSFDNGRGTGELFF.

CDR3 sequence (DNA): TGCGCCAGCAGCCCGTCAGCGGGAGGGCAGACCGGGGAGCTGTTTTTT. This codes for CASSPSAGGQTGELFF. V gene TRBV5-1 combines with J gene TRBJ2-2; 10 bases are shared with TRBD2. This CDR3 spans 16 amino acids. The V gene end was trimmed by 4 bases and the J gene end by 5 bases; junction bases not matched to a gene: 8. Per the germline V gene, CDR1 is SGHRS and CDR2 is YFSETQ.

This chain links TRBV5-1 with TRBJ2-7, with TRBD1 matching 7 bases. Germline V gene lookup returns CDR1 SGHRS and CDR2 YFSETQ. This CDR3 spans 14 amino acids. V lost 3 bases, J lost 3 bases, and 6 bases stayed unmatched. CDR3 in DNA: TGCGCCAGCAGCTCGACAGGGACGGGCTACGAGCAGTACTTC. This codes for CASSSTGTGYEQYF.

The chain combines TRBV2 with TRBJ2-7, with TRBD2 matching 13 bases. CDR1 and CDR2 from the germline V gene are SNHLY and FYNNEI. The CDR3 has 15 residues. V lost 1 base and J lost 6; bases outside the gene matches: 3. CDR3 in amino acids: CASSEGLAGGREQYF. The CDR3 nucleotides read TGTGCCAGCAGTGAAGGACTAGCGGGAGGTCGCGAGCAGTACTTC.

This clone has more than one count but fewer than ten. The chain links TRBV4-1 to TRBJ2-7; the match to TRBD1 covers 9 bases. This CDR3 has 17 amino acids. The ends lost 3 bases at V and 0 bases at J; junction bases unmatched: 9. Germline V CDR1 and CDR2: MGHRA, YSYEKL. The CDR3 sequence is CASSQILTGGISYEQYF. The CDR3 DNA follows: TGCGCCAGCAGCCAGATACTGACAGGGGGGATCTCCTACGAGCAGTACTTC.

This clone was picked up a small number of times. The CDR3 DNA follows: TGTGCCAGCAGGCCTGGGACAGGGAATAATTCACCCCTCCACTTT. This gives the protein CASRPGTGNNSPLHF. The chain uses TRBV2 and TRBJ1-6; 9 bases align to TRBD1. The CDR3 totals 15 residues. The germline CDR1 and CDR2 sequences are SNHLY and FYNNEI. J lost 5 bases, V lost 6 bases, and 5 bases had no gene match.

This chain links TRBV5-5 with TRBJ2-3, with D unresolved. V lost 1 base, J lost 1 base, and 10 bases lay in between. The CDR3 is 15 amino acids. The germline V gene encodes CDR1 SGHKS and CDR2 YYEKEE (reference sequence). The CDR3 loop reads CASSLIGQGTDTQYF. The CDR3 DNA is TGTGCCAGCAGCTTGATTGGTCAGGGCACAGATACGCAGTATTTT. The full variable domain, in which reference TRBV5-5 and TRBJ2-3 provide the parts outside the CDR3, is DAGVTQSPTHLIKTRGQQVTLRCSPISGHKSVSWYQQVLGQGPQFIFQYYEKEERGRGNFPDRFSARQFPNYSSELNVNALLLGDSALYLCASSLIGQGTDTQYFGPGTRLTVL.

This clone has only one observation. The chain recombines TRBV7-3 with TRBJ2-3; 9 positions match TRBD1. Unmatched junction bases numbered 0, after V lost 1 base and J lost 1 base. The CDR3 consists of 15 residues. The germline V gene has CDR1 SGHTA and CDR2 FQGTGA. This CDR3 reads CASSLRTGGTDTQYF. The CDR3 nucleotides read TGTGCCAGCAGCTTAAGGACAGGGGGCACAGATACGCAGTATTTT.